The 15 T cell receptor beta chains presented below share a single source sample, sequenced in a study of CD8 T cells in Susac syndrome. About 0.5 to 1 ug RNA was reverse transcribed with random hexamers. MiXCR, applied by TCRdb to the immunoSEQ multiplex PCR reads, yields one record per CDR3 protein. Altogether under 350,000 distinct CDR3 sequences are present, 92% being singletons, with the ten largest covering around 0.07%. Material for sequencing was CD4+ T cells from PBMCs. These receptors were collected from a human donor with multiple sclerosis.

The chain links TRBV29-1 to TRBJ2-7; no definite D call. CDR3 size: 11 residues. CDR1 is SQVTM, CDR2 ANQGSEA, per germline. V was clipped by 7 bases and J by 3 bases, with 10 bases between them. The CDR3 loop is CSGSDVYEQYF. CDR3 nucleotides: TGCAGCGGTTCAGATGTCTACGAGCAGTACTTC.

The gene calls are TRBV6-5 and TRBJ1-1; D gene unclear. Germline values: CDR1 MNHEY, CDR2 SVGAGI. V was cut by 5 bases and J by 5 bases, with 15 bases left in between. This CDR3 is built from 14 residues. In nucleotides, the CDR3 is TGTGCCAGCAGTCTCCATAGAACCAGGACTGAAGCTTTCTTT. Its translation is CASSLHRTRTEAFF.

This rearrangement joins TRBV5-1 to TRBJ2-5; no clear D gene. V lost 4 bases to trimming and J lost 5 bases, with 9 bases between them. Germline V gives CDR1 SGHRS, CDR2 YFSETQ. The CDR3 covers 12 residues. This chain's CDR3 is CASSPDWETQYF. CDR3 in DNA: TGCGCCAGCAGCCCCGATTGGGAGACCCAGTACTTC.

The J gene is TRBJ1-1, the V gene TRBV13; TRBD1 aligns across 11 bases. Looked up from germline, CDR1 is PRHDT and CDR2 is FYEKMQ (reference sequence). This CDR3 has 15 residues. Trimming took 5 bases from V and 11 from J; bases not matched to a gene: 13. The CDR3 nucleotides read TGTGCCAGCAGCCCCCCCGGACAGGGGGCCAGACTCGCTTTCTTT. Its translation: CASSPPGQGARLAFF.

The chain couples TRBV4-3 to TRBJ2-1; 8 bases are a match to TRBD2. V lost 0 bases and J lost 4; bases outside the gene matches: 11. This CDR3 spans 18 amino acids. Germline V gives CDR1 LGHNA, CDR2 YSLEER. The CDR3 DNA reads TGCGCCAGCAGCCAAGATCCCCAAGGCCAGCGGGGGTACAATGAGCAGTTCTTC. This translates into CASSQDPQGQRGYNEQFF.

The chain carries TRBV2 and TRBJ1-5, with 7 positions matching TRBD1. Germline CDR1 and CDR2: SNHLY and FYNNEI. V shed 2 bases, J shed 3 bases, and the junction held 13 bases outside the gene matches. This CDR3 spans 18 amino acids. The CDR3 sequence: CASSERGRTTSPNQPQHF. The CDR3 DNA follows: TGTGCCAGCAGTGAAAGGGGGCGGACCACAAGCCCCAATCAGCCCCAGCATTTT.

This CDR3 reads CATRRGSSTDTQYF. The CDR3 DNA is TGTGCCACCCGCCGGGGATCGAGCACAGATACGCAGTATTTT. This chain connects TRBV6-2 or TRBV6-3 to TRBJ2-3; D may be TRBD2 (5 bases). Germline CDR1 and CDR2: MNHEY and SVGEGT. Trimming cost V 10 bases and J 0 bases, with 14 bases left between them. This CDR3 comprises 14 residues.

This clonotype is a singleton in its sample. V usage is TRBV9 and J usage is TRBJ2-1, with TRBD2 identical over 12 bases. The CDR3 runs to 15 residues. Unmatched junction bases numbered 5, after V lost 4 bases and J lost 6 bases. Per germline, CDR1 SGDLS and CDR2 YYNGEE. This CDR3 is CASSKTSGGINEQFF. In nucleotides, the CDR3 is TGTGCCAGCAGCAAGACTAGCGGGGGAATCAATGAGCAGTTCTTC.

The J gene is TRBJ2-5, the V gene TRBV7-9; no reliable D call. The CDR3 has 11 residues. Trimming left V 6 bases short and J 7 bases short, with 9 bases between. CDR1 is SEHNR and CDR2 is FQNEAQ in the germline V gene (reference sequence). CDR3 DNA: TGTGCCAGCAGTTCTAAGGTGACCCAGTACTTC. This sequence encodes CASSSKVTQYF.

This chain links TRBV5-6 with TRBJ1-4; TRBD1 might be the D (6 bases). Trimming took 5 bases from V and 4 from J, leaving 15 bases between them. Per the germline V gene, CDR1 is SGHDT and CDR2 is YYEEEE. This CDR3 has 15 residues. CDR3 sequence (DNA): TGTGCCAGCAGGGTCCGGGGGCAGGGTAATGAAAAACTGTTTTTT. It codes for CASRVRGQGNEKLFF. The full variable domain, rest sourced from reference TRBV5-6 and TRBJ1-4, is DAGVTQSPTHLIKTRGQQVTLRCSPKSGHDTVSWYQQALGQGPQFIFQYYEEEERQRGNFPDRFSGHQFPNYSSELNVNALLLGDSALYLCASRVRGQGNEKLFFGSGTQLSVL.

The rearrangement uses TRBV7-3 and TRBJ1-6; perhaps TRBD1 as D (6 bases). CDR3 length equals 17 residues. V was trimmed by 1 base and J by 0 bases, leaving 10 bases between them. The V gene's germline CDR1 is SGHTA and CDR2 FQGTGA. The CDR3 spells CASSLIGQSSYNSPLHF. Written as DNA, the CDR3 is TGTGCCAGCAGCTTAATCGGACAGAGCTCCTATAATTCACCCCTCCACTTT.

The V and J genes are TRBV4-1 and TRBJ1-5, with D perhaps TRBD1 (5 bases). Germline assignment: CDR1 MGHRA and CDR2 YSYEKL. V was clipped by 1 base and J by 8 bases, with 15 bases between them. This CDR3 contains 15 residues. The CDR3: CASSQAPGLGEPQHF. The DNA for the CDR3 is TGCGCCAGCAGCCAAGCCCCGGGACTGGGGGAGCCCCAGCATTTT.

This chain joins TRBV28 and TRBJ1-1; D may be TRBD1 (6 bases). The CDR3 runs to 14 residues. The V and J ends lost 7 bases and 12 bases respectively, with 24 bases between them. Germline V gene data show CDR1 as MDHEN and CDR2 as SYDVKM. DNA of the CDR3: TGTGCCAGCACCCTACAGGGTTCCAGGGTCGGGTCTTTCTTT. Translation: CASTLQGSRVGSFF. Based on the CDR3 plus reference TRBV28 and TRBJ1-1, the full variable domain is DVKVTQSSRYLVKRTGEKVFLECVQDMDHENMFWYRQDPGLGLRLIYFSYDVKMKEKGDIPEGYSVSREKKERFSLILESASTNQTSMYLCASTLQGSRVGSFFGQGTRLTVV.

The V and J genes are TRBV3-1 and TRBJ1-5; D ambiguous. Germline V gene lookup returns CDR1 LGHDT and CDR2 YNNKEL (reference sequence). Between the trimmed V and J ends, which lost 2 bases and 1 base, there was a span of 6 bases. This CDR3 is built from 14 residues. The DNA of the CDR3 is TGTGCCAGCAGCCAATATAGGAGCAATCAGCCCCAGCATTTT. It encodes CASSQYRSNQPQHF.

This chain joins TRBV2 and TRBJ2-1, with a possible D match to TRBD2 (6 bases). The CDR3 extends over 13 amino acids. The germline V gene encodes CDR1 SNHLY and CDR2 FYNNEI. V was clipped by 7 bases and J by 12 bases, with 19 bases between them. The CDR3 loop is CASTLTWGLVQFF. As DNA, the CDR3 is TGTGCCAGCACCTTAACTTGGGGACTCGTGCAGTTCTTC.